A selection of T cell receptor beta chains follows, all from one sample in a study of blood T cell repertoires in COVID-19. Generated by immunoSEQ multiplex PCR, the TCRdb table keeps only in-frame clones and is missing some. The sample contains 140,000 or so clones, more than 75% of which appear only once. Sequencing used peripheral blood. Receptors originate from a human donor in a cohort sampled during active COVID-19. Both conserved end residues are part of each CDR3. Each record gives: D gene, clone size, J gene, V gene, CDR3 protein, CDR3 DNA. D genes are given only for firm matches. Only some rows state a clone size, as once, few, many or a class for expanded clones.

>TRBD1|NA|TRBJ2-4|TRBV30
CAWKDRVRNIQYF
TGTGCCTGGAAAGACAGGGTTCGGAACATTCAGTACTTC
>NA|NA|TRBJ2-7|TRBV5-1
CASSLFRGHSYEQYF
TGCGCCAGCAGCTTGTTCAGGGGCCACAGCTACGAGCAGTACTTC
>TRBD2|NA|TRBJ2-3|TRBV3-1/TRBV3-2
CASRGLAEGSGDTQYF
TGTGCCAGCAGGGGCCTAGCGGAGGGCTCAGGGGATACGCAGTATTTT
>NA|NA|TRBJ1-2|TRBV2
CASSLLRQRQADNYGYTF
TGTGCCAGCAGCCTACTCCGACAGAGACAGGCCGATAACTATGGCTACACCTTC
>TRBD1|once|TRBJ1-1|TRBV2
CASSEKGTDMNTEAFF
TGTGCCAGCAGTGAGAAGGGGACAGACATGAACACTGAAGCTTTCTTT
>TRBD1|NA|TRBJ2-3|TRBV15
CATSSDRKTDTQYF
TGTGCCACCAGCTCGGACAGGAAAACAGATACGCAGTATTTT
>TRBD2|NA|TRBJ2-1|TRBV7-2
CASSLEVGRAYEQFF
TGTGCCAGCAGCTTAGAAGTCGGGAGGGCCTATGAGCAGTTCTTC
>TRBD1|NA|TRBJ2-7|TRBV10-3
CAIRGPTGGEQYF
TGTGCCATCAGAGGCCCGACAGGGGGTGAGCAGTACTTC
>NA|NA|TRBJ2-1|TRBV21-1
CASSKNGLAGPYNEQFF
TGTGCCAGCAGCAAAAATGGACTAGCGGGACCCTACAATGAGCAGTTCTTC
>NA|few|TRBJ2-7|TRBV7-8
CASSLGYSGRSYEQYF
TGTGCCAGCAGCTTAGGATATAGCGGAAGATCCTACGAGCAGTACTTC
>TRBD2|NA|TRBJ2-1|TRBV27
CASSLGGPSGSEQFF
TGTGCCAGCAGTTTAGGGGGCCCTAGCGGGAGTGAGCAGTTCTTC
>NA|NA|TRBJ2-5|TRBV15
CATSRGLGSGETQYF
TGTGCCACCAGCAGAGGGCTCGGGTCAGGGGAGACCCAGTACTTC
>NA|NA|TRBJ1-2|TRBV7-9
CASSYGREGLQYGYTF
TGTGCCAGCAGCTACGGCCGTGAAGGACTGCAATATGGCTACACCTTC
>NA|NA|TRBJ2-6|TRBV4-2
CASLSVSGANVLTF
TGTGCCAGCCTCAGCGTCTCTGGGGCCAACGTCCTGACTTTC
>NA|NA|TRBJ1-1|TRBV6-5
CASSTGGGQNTEAFF
TGTGCCAGCTCTACCGGGGGTGGCCAGAACACTGAAGCTTTCTTT
>TRBD2|NA|TRBJ2-6|TRBV5-1
CASSLVASGAILSGANVLTF
TGCGCCAGCAGCTTGGTCGCTAGCGGGGCAATACTCTCTGGGGCCAACGTCCTGACTTTC
>TRBD1|NA|TRBJ2-7|TRBV10-3
CAISEGTGVPGEQYF
TGTGCCATCAGTGAAGGGACAGGGGTTCCGGGGGAGCAGTACTTC
>NA|NA|TRBJ1-5|TRBV4-1
CASSQEGGGQTDQPQHF
TGCGCCAGCAGCCAAGAAGGGGGGGGACAAACCGATCAGCCCCAGCATTTT
>TRBD1|NA|TRBJ2-7|TRBV6-5
CASSYSGTGGYEQYF
TGTGCCAGCAGTTACTCCGGGACAGGTGGCTACGAGCAGTACTTC
>TRBD1|NA|TRBJ2-2|TRBV19
CASTRDRPNTGELFF
TGTGCCAGTACCCGGGACAGACCGAACACCGGGGAGCTGTTTTTT
>NA|NA|TRBJ1-1|TRBV7-9
CASSLRTGQAEAFF
TGTGCCAGCAGCTTACGTACAGGGCAGGCTGAAGCTTTCTTT
>TRBD1|NA|TRBJ1-2|TRBV27
CASSPLLRDRSNYGYTF
TGTGCCAGCAGTCCCCTACTCCGGGACAGATCAAACTATGGCTACACCTTC